This paragraph covers one T cell receptor beta chain sequence. As yet, its antigen is unknown. This sample is part of a study of T cell responses to AZD1222 COVID-19 vaccine. TCRdb's copy holds only in-frame clones and misses some; the assay was immunoSEQ multiplex PCR. The data show about 140,000 clones, under 95% seen once. Overall study results and limits: The donor group comprised mostly white British people and more females; the analysis possibly underestimated clonal diversity.

The sequence derives from an adult in good health. The material was peripheral blood, obtained on day 0 of AZD1222 vaccination.

The CDR3 bases are TGTGCCAGTAGTATCCAGCGGGAGGGATACGAGCAGTACTTC. It specifies CASSIQREGYEQYF. V is TRBV19 and J is TRBJ2-7, with 10 nucleotides matching TRBD2. Germline V gene data show CDR1 as LNHDA and CDR2 as SQIVND (reference sequence). Germline trimming cut 3 bases from V and 4 bases from J; bases unmatched to any gene: 3. The CDR3 extends over 14 amino acids.